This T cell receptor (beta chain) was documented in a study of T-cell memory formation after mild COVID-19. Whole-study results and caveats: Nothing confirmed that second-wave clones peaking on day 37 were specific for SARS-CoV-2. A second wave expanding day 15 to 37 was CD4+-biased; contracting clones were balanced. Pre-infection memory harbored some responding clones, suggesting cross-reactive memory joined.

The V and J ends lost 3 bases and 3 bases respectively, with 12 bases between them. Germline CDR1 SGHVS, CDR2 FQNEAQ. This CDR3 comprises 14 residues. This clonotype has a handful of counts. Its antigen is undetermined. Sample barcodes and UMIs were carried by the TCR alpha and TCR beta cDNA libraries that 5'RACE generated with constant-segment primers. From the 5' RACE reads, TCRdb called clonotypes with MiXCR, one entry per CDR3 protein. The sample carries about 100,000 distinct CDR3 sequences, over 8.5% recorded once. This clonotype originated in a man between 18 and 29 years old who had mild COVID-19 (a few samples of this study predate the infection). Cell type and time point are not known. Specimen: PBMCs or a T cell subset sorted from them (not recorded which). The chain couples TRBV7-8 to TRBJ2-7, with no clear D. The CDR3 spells CASSLNPNYYEQYF. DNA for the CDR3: TGTGCCAGCAGCTTGAACCCCAACTACTACGAGCAGTACTTC. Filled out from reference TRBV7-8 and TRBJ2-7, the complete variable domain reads GAGVSQSPRYKVAKRGQDVALRCDPISGHVSLFWYQQALGQGPEFLTYFQNEAQLDKSGLPSDRFFAERPEGSVSTLKIQRTQQEDSAVYLCASSLNPNYYEQYFGPGTRLTVT.